This T cell receptor (beta chain) was captured in a study of cytomegalovirus exposure and HLA in healthy donors. In the study overall: Unique TCR beta sequences numbering some 120 million came from 150 million to 200 million T cells in an earlier analysis.

Trimming at V came to 4 bases and at J to 0 bases, leaving 8 bases not matched to a gene. The CDR3 sequence is 18 residues long. Per germline, CDR1 SGHTS and CDR2 YDEGEE. The PCR made use of 60 Vbeta and 13 Jbeta primers. The table came from immunoSEQ multiplex PCR; TCRdb's copy has only in-frame clones and leaves some out. The sample carries about 120,000 clones, 81% recorded once. The sequence was obtained from a woman aged 40 to 50 in good health and CMV-seronegative. J is TRBJ2-7 and V is TRBV5-8; 15 bases align to TRBD2. Material: PBMCs. The CDR3 sequence: CASSRPGLAGGFSYEQYF. CDR3 nucleotides: TGTGCCAGCAGCCGGCCGGGACTAGCGGGAGGTTTCTCCTACGAGCAGTACTTC.